The 3 T cell receptor beta chains below were found in one sample sequenced in a study of T cells after yellow fever vaccination (dated by TCRdb to the late 2010s). To prepare the library, 5' RACE was applied. TCRdb names Illumina HiSeq 2500 as the instrument used. The public reads were run again by TCRdb, first through fastp at Q25 and then through MiXCR, and only productive beta chains were kept. A single entry per CDR3 protein holds the most common genes and DNA from its merged rows. Present in this sample are 200,000 to 300,000 distinct CDR3 sequences, 6.5% to 7.5% of which were seen just once. The biggest ten clones account for 1.1% of the sample. The treatment or condition label here, explained by the study, means: live attenuated yellow fever vaccine strain. The sequences come from CD4+ T cells sorted from PBMCs, collected on the day of the yellow fever booster vaccination. Receptors originate from a man aged 25-40 years who received the YFV17D yellow fever vaccine.

This clonotype was observed many times. The chain couples TRBV12-3 or TRBV12-4 to TRBJ2-1; 8 bases are a match to TRBD2. Trimming cost V 6 bases and J 0 bases; bases outside gene matches: 7. The CDR3 is made up of 16 amino acids. The CDR3 loop is CASSSISGSSYNEQFF. In DNA form, the CDR3 reads TGTGCCAGCAGCTCTATCAGCGGGAGCTCCTACAATGAGCAGTTCTTC.

The table lists this clonotype with many counts. The chain links TRBV20-1 to TRBJ2-3; no clear D gene. Looked up from germline, CDR1 is DFQATT and CDR2 is SNEGSKA (reference sequence). Trimming cost V 5 bases and J 3 bases, with 12 bases left between them. CDR3 length: 13 residues. The DNA of the CDR3 is TGCAGTGCTCCCCCTAAGGTTACAGATACGCAGTATTTT. Its protein is CSAPPKVTDTQYF.

This clonotype was observed at least ten times. The chain couples TRBV11-2 to TRBJ2-5; D is uncertain. The CDR3 runs to 15 residues. The V gene's germline CDR1 is SGHAT and CDR2 FQNNGV. The V and J ends lost 5 bases and 1 base respectively, with 14 bases between them. CDR3 nucleotides: TGTGCCAGCAGCGCACGAGCTGACATCCAAGAGACCCAGTACTTC. Translated: CASSARADIQETQYF.